Below, 17 T cell receptor beta chains from the same sample are listed, as sequenced in a study of cytomegalovirus exposure and HLA in healthy donors. In the PCR, 60 Vbeta and 13 Jbeta primers were used. Assay used: immunoSEQ multiplex PCR; TCRdb lists only in-frame clones, some missing. The sample contains approximately 100,000 clones, approximately 81% of which appear only once. The sequenced sample was PBMCs. These receptors were obtained from a male donor in good health and CMV-seropositive.

V and J are TRBV2 and TRBJ1-5; TRBD1 is a possible D gene (5 bases). Germline V CDR1 and CDR2: SNHLY, FYNNEI. Trimming took off 5 bases at V and 4 bases at J, with 12 bases between the two ends. The CDR3 is made up of 14 amino acids. CDR3 loop: CASSRDGTNQPQHF. CDR3 sequence (DNA): TGTGCCAGCAGTCGGGACGGGACTAATCAGCCCCAGCATTTT.

This clone occurred a few times. V and J are TRBV25-1 and TRBJ1-1; a possible D gene is TRBD1 (5 bases). This CDR3 has 17 amino acids. Germline V CDR1 and CDR2: MGHDK, SYGVNS. V was cut by 4 bases and J by 5 bases, with 23 bases left in between. The CDR3 loop reads CASSGPTDTKNPTEAFF. CDR3 nucleotide sequence: TGTGCCAGCAGTGGGCCAACGGACACTAAGAACCCAACTGAAGCTTTCTTT.

This clone has more than one count but fewer than ten. The rearrangement links TRBV7-9 to TRBJ1-1; possible D gene TRBD1, 6 bases. Trimming pared 1 base from V and 1 base from J, leaving 10 bases between. The CDR3 totals 15 residues. The V gene's germline CDR1 is SEHNR and CDR2 FQNEAQ (reference sequence). The CDR3 sequence is CASSLDGGWNTEAFF. The CDR3, as DNA: TGTGCCAGCAGCTTAGATGGGGGCTGGAACACTGAAGCTTTCTTT.

This clone came up once. The J gene is TRBJ1-1, the V gene TRBV19; the D is unclear. Trimming shortened V by 4 bases and J by 4 bases, and 7 bases separated the two germline ends. From germline, CDR1 is LNHDA and CDR2 SQIVND (reference sequence). The length of the CDR3 is 12 residues. CDR3 loop: CASSNGGTEAFF. CDR3 DNA sequence: TGTGCCAGTAGTAATGGCGGCACTGAAGCTTTCTTT.

V and J are TRBV6-6 and TRBJ2-7; 9 bases line up with TRBD1. Unmatched junction bases numbered 8, after V lost 6 bases and J lost 5 bases. Germline V gene lookup returns CDR1 MNHNY and CDR2 SVGAGI (reference sequence). CDR3 length: 14 amino acids. This CDR3 reads CASRTHRGLNEQYF. The CDR3 DNA follows: TGTGCCAGCAGAACACACAGGGGGCTGAACGAGCAGTACTTC.

A few counts support this clone. The rearrangement links TRBV4-1 to TRBJ1-1, with D unresolved. The CDR3 spans 14 residues. Per germline, CDR1 MGHRA and CDR2 YSYEKL. Trimming took 1 base from V and 0 from J, leaving 6 bases between them. CDR3 sequence (DNA): TGCGCCAGCAGCCAAGGGCCACTGAACACTGAAGCTTTCTTT. Encoded protein: CASSQGPLNTEAFF.

The chain uses TRBV6-5 and TRBJ2-7; D is possibly TRBD2 (7 bases). The CDR3 runs to 12 residues. CDR1 and CDR2 from the germline V gene are MNHEY and SVGAGI. Trimming took 2 bases from V and 6 from J, leaving 8 bases between them. CDR3 DNA sequence: TGTGCCAGCAGTTACGGGGGGGCCGAGCAGTACTTC. This sequence encodes CASSYGGAEQYF.

The V gene is TRBV11-3, the J gene TRBJ2-7; D is ambiguous. Trimming took 4 bases from V and 2 from J, leaving 12 bases between them. Germline CDR1 SGHNT, CDR2 YENEEA. CDR3 length equals 14 residues. The CDR3 nucleotides read TGTGCCAGCAGCTGGCCACGATCCCCCTACGAGCAGTACTTC. This encodes CASSWPRSPYEQYF. Drawing the rest from reference TRBV11-3 and TRBJ2-7, the complete variable domain is EAGVVQSPRYKIIEKKQPVAFWCNPISGHNTLYWYLQNLGQGPELLIRYENEEAVDDSQLPKDRFSAERLKGVDSTLKIQPAELGDSAVYLCASSWPRSPYEQYFGPGTRLTVT.

J is TRBJ1-4 and V is TRBV5-1; D uncertain. Germline CDR1 and CDR2: SGHRS and YFSETQ. The CDR3 contains 15 residues. Trimming pared 0 bases from V and 0 bases from J, leaving 6 bases between. CDR3 DNA sequence: TGCGCCAGCAGCTTGGGCACAGCAACTAATGAAAAACTGTTTTTT. It encodes CASSLGTATNEKLFF. Complete variable domain (other parts from reference TRBV5-1 and TRBJ1-4): KAGVTQTPRYLIKTRGQQVTLSCSPISGHRSVSWYQQTPGQGLQFLFEYFSETQRNKGNFPGRFSGRQFSNSRSEMNVSTLELGDSALYLCASSLGTATNEKLFFGSGTQLSVL.

The chain links TRBV7-8 to TRBJ2-2, with D possibly TRBD1 on 5 matching bases. The germline gives CDR1 SGHVS, CDR2 FQNEAQ. The CDR3 contains 16 residues. V lost 4 bases and J 5 bases, leaving 17 bases between the germline ends. CDR3 protein: CASSYNQGEGTGELFF. Here the CDR3 DNA reads TGTGCCAGCAGCTATAATCAGGGTGAAGGAACCGGGGAGCTGTTTTTT.

The CDR3 is CASSESIQSYPNEQFF. Here the CDR3 DNA reads TGCGCCAGCAGTGAGTCGATTCAGTCTTACCCCAATGAGCAGTTCTTC. V usage is TRBV10-2 and J usage is TRBJ2-1; D gene unclear. With 0 bases removed from V and 6 bases from J, the gap between germline ends came to 15 bases. Germline CDR1 is WSHSY and CDR2 is SAAADI. The CDR3 spans 16 residues.

The chain carries TRBV5-1 and TRBJ2-3; 7 bases fit TRBD2. Germline values: CDR1 SGHRS, CDR2 YFSETQ. V was clipped by 3 bases and J by 3 bases; unmatched bases: 7. This CDR3 comprises 15 residues. CDR3 protein: CASSSPAGRTDTQYF. DNA of the CDR3: TGCGCCAGCAGCTCCCCAGCGGGGAGAACAGATACGCAGTATTTT.

The V call is TRBV15, the J call TRBJ2-5; possibly TRBD1 for D (5 bases). In germline, CDR1 is LNHNV, CDR2 YYDKDF (reference sequence). V was cut by 0 bases and J by 4 bases, with 12 bases left in between. The CDR3 is 15 residues long. The CDR3 DNA reads TGTGCCACCAGCAGAGAAATCAGGGTTAGAGAGACCCAGTACTTC. Translated: CATSREIRVRETQYF.

The rearrangement joins TRBV7-2 to TRBJ1-2, with a tentative D call TRBD1 (5 bases). CDR1 and CDR2 (germline): SGHTA, FQGNSA. Trimming stripped 2 bases from V and 0 bases from J, with 13 bases between. The length of the CDR3 is 16 residues. The CDR3 DNA reads as TGTGCCAGCAGCTTATACAGGACGATTACTAACTATGGCTACACCTTC. Its translation is CASSLYRTITNYGYTF.

The chain has TRBV9 and TRBJ1-2, with D uncertain. The germline V gene has CDR1 SGDLS and CDR2 YYNGEE. V shed 0 bases and J shed 8 bases, with 11 bases lying between them. The CDR3 covers 13 residues. The CDR3 region is CASSVDGRFGYTF. DNA for the CDR3: TGTGCCAGCAGCGTAGATGGTAGATTCGGCTACACCTTC. Full variable domain (remainder filled in from reference TRBV9 and TRBJ1-2): DSGVTQTPKHLITATGQRVTLRCSPRSGDLSVYWYQQSLDQGLQFLIQYYNGEERAKGNILERFSAQQFPDLHSELNLSSLELGDSALYFCASSVDGRFGYTFGSGTRLTVV.

This sequence joins TRBV5-8 and TRBJ2-1; D gene unclear. Looked up from germline, CDR1 is SGHTS and CDR2 is YDEGEE. V shed 4 bases and J shed 2 bases, with 13 bases lying between them. The CDR3 sequence is 15 residues long. The CDR3 here is CASSPGVGAYNEQFF. In DNA form, the CDR3 reads TGTGCCAGCAGCCCAGGTGTCGGCGCCTACAATGAGCAGTTCTTC.

The chain is built from TRBV19 and TRBJ2-1; 11 positions agree with TRBD2. Germline CDR1 reads LNHDA; CDR2 reads SQIVND (reference sequence). J was trimmed by 0 bases and V by 5 bases; bases with no gene match: 3. The CDR3 loop spans 16 amino acids. The CDR3 region is CASSLLAGGSYNEQFF. The CDR3 region has the DNA TGTGCCAGTAGTCTCCTAGCGGGGGGCTCCTACAATGAGCAGTTCTTC. Full variable domain (remainder filled in from reference TRBV19 and TRBJ2-1): DGGITQSPKYLFRKEGQNVTLSCEQNLNHDAMYWYRQDPGQGLRLIYYSQIVNDFQKGDIAEGYSVSREKKESFPLTVTSAQKNPTAFYLCASSLLAGGSYNEQFFGPGTRLTVL.